Below, one T cell receptor beta chain is given with its context. Its antigen is as yet unknown. These data originate in a study of OX40 agonist ivuxolimab in advanced cancers. About the study: Those treated in dose escalation had hepatocellular carcinoma, melanoma, renal cell cancer or head and neck cancer. Participants averaged 60 years of age (range 23 to 79) and were less than 85% male.

Measured with immunoSEQ multiplex PCR; TCRdb has only the in-frame clones, and not every one. The sample lists 40,000 to 45,000 clones; approximately 80% were seen once. Whole-study results and caveats: The study found among the lowest clonal expansion in partial responders at 0.1-3.0 mg/kg.

This sample comprised CD4+ or CD8+ T cells sorted from blood, obtained in a trial of the OX40 agonist ivuxolimab. The receptor was derived from an adult with an advanced solid tumor such as melanoma, head and neck, liver or kidney cancer.

This CDR3 is CASSSSPTGTGELFF. The DNA of the CDR3 is TGTGCCAGCAGCTCTAGTCCCACGGGAACCGGGGAGCTGTTTTTT. The chain links TRBV7-8 to TRBJ2-2, with D perhaps matching TRBD2 (5 bases). Germline assignment: CDR1 SGHVS and CDR2 FQNEAQ. The CDR3 runs to 15 residues. The ends were cut back, 4 bases at V and 5 bases at J, with 14 bases in the middle.